These 9 T cell receptor beta chains were sequenced from one sample in a study of shared clonotypes between healthy human individuals. Repertoires were generated with immunoSEQ multiplex PCR, while TCRdb's copy carries only in-frame clones and drops some. The repertoire includes more than 2 million clones, 90% to 95% of them detected once, and roughly 1.7% sits in the top ten. As defined, naive CD8 cells were CD45RO-negative and positively selected for CCR7, with terminally differentiated effector memory CD45RA+ cells excluded. Sequencing was done on a sample of naive CD8+ T cells from PBMCs. These receptor sequences come from a man aged 18 to 29 in good health. Some clones in this sample may be carry-over from other donors' samples.

This sequence joins TRBV5-1 and TRBJ2-5; D remains ambiguous. V lost 3 bases to trimming and J lost 1 base, with 10 bases between them. CDR3 length equals 14 residues. Germline loops: CDR1 SGHRS, CDR2 YFSETQ. The CDR3 sequence is CASSSRLRQETQYF. DNA of the CDR3: TGCGCCAGCAGCTCGCGACTGCGCCAAGAGACCCAGTACTTC.

The gene calls are TRBV28 and TRBJ2-7; 7 bases align to TRBD2. The CDR3 totals 15 residues. Germline CDR1 MDHEN, CDR2 SYDVKM. Germline trimming cut 5 bases from V and 2 bases from J; bases unmatched to any gene: 9. CDR3 protein: CASSPPREEAYEQYF. DNA for the CDR3: TGTGCCAGCAGTCCCCCCCGGGAGGAAGCCTACGAGCAGTACTTC.

This clone was counted a single time. V gene TRBV28 combines with J gene TRBJ2-1; 8 positions match TRBD1. The CDR3 runs to 15 residues. Germline-derived CDR1 and CDR2 are MDHEN and SYDVKM. With V trimmed by 4 bases and J by 7 bases, 9 bases remained unmatched. The CDR3 is CASSSRQGSPNEQFF. The CDR3, as DNA: TGTGCCAGCAGTTCGCGACAGGGGTCCCCTAATGAGCAGTTCTTC.

With regard to this clone: Being one base from a much bigger clone, this may be a read error. Other nucleotide sequences from this sample produce the same CDR3. The V call is TRBV6-1, the J call TRBJ1-1; D remains ambiguous. The germline V gene encodes CDR1 MNHNS and CDR2 SASEGT. The CDR3 is 11 amino acids. Trimming took off 5 bases at V and 4 bases at J, with 5 bases between the two ends. CDR3 protein: CASSWGTEAFF. The CDR3 DNA reads as TGTGCCAGCAGTTGGGGCACTGAAGCTTTCTTT.

V gene TRBV4-3 combines with J gene TRBJ1-3; TRBD1 matches at 7 bases. V was pared by 1 base and J by 4 bases, with 10 bases of the junction left unmatched. Germline values: CDR1 LGHNA, CDR2 YSLEER. CDR3 length: 17 amino acids. The CDR3 bases are TGCGCCAGCAGCCAAGCTTTAGAGGGGGCGGGAGGAAACACCATATATTTT. Translated: CASSQALEGAGGNTIYF.

V gene TRBV7-9 combines with J gene TRBJ2-7; D is possibly TRBD1 (5 bases). Looked up from germline, CDR1 is SEHNR and CDR2 is FQNEAQ (reference sequence). The length of the CDR3 is 14 residues. Trimming cost V 5 bases and J 4 bases, with 15 bases left between them. Here the CDR3 reads CASSPGAPEYEQYF. The DNA of the CDR3 is TGTGCCAGCAGCCCTGGGGCTCCAGAATACGAGCAGTACTTC.

CDR3 region: CASRSGQSNYGYTF. Here the CDR3 DNA reads TGTGCCAGCAGGTCGGGCCAGAGCAACTATGGCTACACCTTC. The V call is TRBV7-9, the J call TRBJ1-2; D unclear. V lost 6 bases, J lost 2 bases, and 13 bases lay in between. The CDR3 runs to 14 residues. Germline CDR1 SEHNR, CDR2 FQNEAQ (reference sequence).

V is TRBV7-2 and J is TRBJ1-5; D gene unclear. V shed 6 bases and J shed 5 bases, with 17 bases lying between them. Germline V lookup: CDR1 SGHTA, CDR2 FQGNSA. This CDR3 has 15 residues. CDR3 loop: CASSEEGRGYQPQHF. The CDR3 DNA sequence: TGTGCCAGCAGTGAAGAGGGCCGGGGTTATCAGCCCCAGCATTTT.

The chain has TRBV6-6 and TRBJ1-3; tentatively, D is TRBD1 (5 bases). This CDR3 is built from 14 residues. CDR1 and CDR2 from the germline V gene are MNHNY and SVGAGI (reference sequence). CDR3 nucleotide sequence: TGTGCTGTAGCCAGGGAGGTATCTGGAAACACCATATATTTT. Translation: CAVAREVSGNTIYF.